Presented here are 11 T cell receptor beta chains from one specimen sequenced in a study of T cells in tuberculosis. Documented time point: new active TB diagnosis, blood taken before or within 7 days of starting treatment. Sequenced by immunoSEQ multiplex PCR; TCRdb stores in-frame clones only, minus some. This table has tens of thousands of clones, roughly 90% appearing once. The specimen comprised PBMCs, sampled at tuberculosis diagnosis. The receptors derive from an adult with tuberculosis.

This clone was counted a few times. The chain recombines TRBV4-2 with TRBJ2-7, with 9 bases matching TRBD2. Germline lookup yields CDR1 LGHNA and CDR2 YNFKEQ. The CDR3 contains 16 residues. With V trimmed by 0 bases and J by 3 bases, 6 bases remained unmatched. The DNA of the CDR3 is TGTGCCAGCAGCCAAGATGCCCTGACTAGCGGCTACGAGCAGTACTTC. This translates into CASSQDALTSGYEQYF.

The chain joins TRBV4-3 to TRBJ2-7; tentatively, D is TRBD1 (5 bases). The V gene lost 0 bases and the J gene lost 2 bases, with 11 bases spanning the gap. The CDR3 sequence is 15 residues long. Germline values: CDR1 LGHNA, CDR2 YSLEER. The CDR3 bases are TGCGCCAGCAGCCAAGATTTCGCAGGGCCCTACGAGCAGTACTTC. Translated: CASSQDFAGPYEQYF.

In nucleotides, the CDR3 is TGTGCCAGCGTGGGTAGCGGGGGGTGGTCAGATACGCAGTATTTT. Translating gives CASVGSGGWSDTQYF. V usage is TRBV2 and J usage is TRBJ2-3, with 10 bases fitting TRBD2. The CDR3 is 15 amino acids. The junction had 9 bases not matched to a gene; V was cut back by 8 bases and J by 4 bases. Germline-derived CDR1 and CDR2 are SNHLY and FYNNEI.

The genes are TRBV11-2 and TRBJ2-2; D not certain. The V and J ends lost 5 bases and 1 base respectively, with 17 bases between them. The CDR3 is 17 residues long. Germline V lookup: CDR1 SGHAT, CDR2 FQNNGV. CDR3 loop: CASSPLTATLNTGELFF. In DNA form, the CDR3 reads TGTGCCAGCAGCCCCCTTACAGCTACTCTGAACACCGGGGAGCTGTTTTTT.

This clone was recorded only once. Other nucleotide sequences from this sample produce the same CDR3. This chain uses TRBV6-6 with TRBJ1-5; D unclear. This CDR3 spans 14 amino acids. V was cut by 0 bases and J by 6 bases, with 9 bases left in between. CDR1 is MNHNY and CDR2 is SVGAGI in the germline V gene (reference sequence). In DNA form, the CDR3 reads TGTGCCAGCAGTTACTCGGAGGGAGGTCAGCCCCAGCATTTT. Protein: CASSYSEGGQPQHF.

The table lists this clone with a count of one. This rearrangement joins TRBV7-2 to TRBJ1-6; TRBD1 aligns across 8 bases. J was trimmed by 6 bases and V by 1 base; bases with no gene match: 5. The length of the CDR3 is 16 residues. Germline lookup yields CDR1 SGHTA and CDR2 FQGNSA. The CDR3, as DNA: TGTGCCAGCAGCTTAGATGGGACAGGTCTTAATTCACCCCTCCACTTT. Protein product: CASSLDGTGLNSPLHF.

The rearrangement uses TRBV5-5 and TRBJ1-2; 7 nucleotides match TRBD1. This CDR3 has 13 amino acids. Germline loops: CDR1 SGHKS, CDR2 YYEKEE (reference sequence). Losses at the gene ends were 4 bases for V and 4 bases for J; bases not matched to a gene: 4. CDR3 in DNA: TGTGCCAGCAGCCAACAGGGGCCCTATGGCTACACCTTC. This encodes CASSQQGPYGYTF. The full variable domain, its missing parts supplied by reference TRBV5-5 and TRBJ1-2, is DAGVTQSPTHLIKTRGQQVTLRCSPISGHKSVSWYQQVLGQGPQFIFQYYEKEERGRGNFPDRFSARQFPNYSSELNVNALLLGDSALYLCASSQQGPYGYTFGSGTRLTVV.

The chain combines TRBV6-1 with TRBJ2-7, with D possibly being TRBD1 (5 bases). Deletions cut 7 bases from V and 0 bases from J, with 10 bases between. The CDR3 has 13 residues. Germline-derived CDR1 and CDR2 are MNHNS and SASEGT. This CDR3 is CASTRDSSYEQYF. The CDR3 nucleotides read TGTGCCAGCACCAGGGATAGCTCCTACGAGCAGTACTTC.

The chain carries TRBV2 and TRBJ1-5; 9 bases are a match to TRBD1. The CDR3 consists of 14 residues. CDR1 and CDR2 (germline): SNHLY, FYNNEI. With 6 bases clipped from V and 4 bases from J, the junction kept 4 bases outside the gene matches. In DNA, the CDR3 is TGTGCCAGCAGGGGGGGGACAGGGAATCAGCCCCAGCATTTT. This translates into CASRGGTGNQPQHF.

The J gene is TRBJ2-6, the V gene TRBV7-2; D is undetermined. Between the trimmed V and J ends, which lost 5 bases and 0 bases, there was a span of 8 bases. CDR1 and CDR2 from the germline V gene are SGHTA and FQGNSA. This CDR3 region has 15 residues. The CDR3 DNA reads TGTGCCAGCAGCCCAAGAGCCTCTGGGGCCAACGTCCTGACTTTC. Amino acids: CASSPRASGANVLTF.

The chain recombines TRBV9 with TRBJ2-1; D may be TRBD2 (6 bases). CDR3 length: 12 residues. CDR1 and CDR2 (germline): SGDLS, YYNGEE. The V end lost 0 bases, the J end lost 10 bases, and 8 bases lay between the germline ends. The CDR3 sequence is CASSVGGGEQFF. The CDR3 DNA sequence: TGTGCCAGCAGCGTAGGTGGGGGGGAGCAGTTCTTC.